This is a list of T cell receptor beta chains from one sample in a study of T cell changes during pregnancy in multiple sclerosis. Sequenced by immunoSEQ multiplex PCR; TCRdb stores in-frame clones only, minus some. The table shows more than 90,000 clones, with 92% occurring only once. Sequencing used peripheral blood, obtained in the first trimester of pregnancy. Receptors originate from a female donor with multiple sclerosis, enrolled in a pregnancy study. Both conserved end residues are part of each CDR3. The order of the fields is CDR3 length, J gene, D gene, clone size, V gene, CDR3 DNA, CDR3 protein. D genes are given only for firm matches. Some rows mark clone size as missing; the rest say once, few, many or name a class of expanded clone.

16	TRBJ2-3	TRBD2	.	TRBV4-1	TGCGCCAGCAGCCCCCCCGCTAGCGGGAGGAGGGATACGCAGTATTTT	CASSPPASGRRDTQYF
15	TRBJ1-3	.	.	TRBV5-1	TGCGCCAGCAGCTTGGCGGCAGGGGCTGGAAACACCATATATTTT	CASSLAAGAGNTIYF
15	TRBJ2-1	TRBD2	.	TRBV5-1	TGCGCCAGCACCACCGCGGTAGCGGGAGATGGTGAGCAGTTCTTC	CASTTAVAGDGEQFF
15	TRBJ2-7	.	.	TRBV5-1	TGCGCCAGCAGCTTGGATTCGGGAGCCCTCTACGAGCAGTACTTC	CASSLDSGALYEQYF
14	TRBJ2-5	.	.	TRBV5-1	TGCGCCAGCAGCTTGGCCTCGGGGGAAGAGACCCAGTACTTC	CASSLASGEETQYF
15	TRBJ2-5	.	.	TRBV14	TGTGCCAGCAGCGACTACAATGGAGGGGTAGAGACCCAGTACTTC	CASSDYNGGVETQYF
18	TRBJ2-2	TRBD2	.	TRBV28	TGTGCCAGCACCCCCGAACCGGGACTACTAAAGAACACCGGGGAGCTGTTTTTT	CASTPEPGLLKNTGELFF
15	TRBJ2-5	TRBD2	.	TRBV19	TGTGCCAGTAGTTTCGGAAGCGGGAGTGGAGAGACCCAGTACTTC	CASSFGSGSGETQYF
18	TRBJ1-2	TRBD1	.	TRBV9	TGTGCCAGCAGCGGAATGGACAGGGGGCGACCAGCTAACTATGGCTACACCTTC	CASSGMDRGRPANYGYTF
15	TRBJ2-1	TRBD2	.	TRBV5-1	TGCGCCAGCAGCCACGGCCTAGCGGACTACAATGAGCAGTTCTTC	CASSHGLADYNEQFF
13	TRBJ2-7	.	.	TRBV28	TGTGCCAGCCTGGGGGCAGGGTCCTACGAGCAGTACTTC	CASLGAGSYEQYF
15	TRBJ2-1	TRBD2	.	TRBV7-2	TGTGCCAGCAGCTTTCAGACTAGCGGGAGCGGTGAGCAGTTCTTC	CASSFQTSGSGEQFF
16	TRBJ2-3	.	.	TRBV7-9	TGTGCCAGCAGCTCATGGAGGGCCGGAGGCACAGATACGCAGTATTTT	CASSSWRAGGTDTQYF
16	TRBJ2-7	TRBD1	.	TRBV5-1	TGCGCCAGCAGCTTGGCCGGGACAGGGCTGATTGGCGAGCAGTACTTC	CASSLAGTGLIGEQYF
12	TRBJ1-1	.	.	TRBV7-9	TGTGCCAGCAGCATACAGGACACTGAAGCTTTCTTT	CASSIQDTEAFF
14	TRBJ1-2	.	.	TRBV7-8	TGTGCCAGCAGCACCAGACAGACCCACTATGGCTACACCTTC	CASSTRQTHYGYTF
15	TRBJ1-1	.	.	TRBV2	TGTGCCAGCAGTGTCACGACAGGCCGAACCACTGAAGCTTTCTTT	CASSVTTGRTTEAFF
13	TRBJ1-1	.	few	TRBV4-1	TGCGCCAGCAGCCACGGGAAGAACACTGAAGCTTTCTTT	CASSHGKNTEAFF
15	TRBJ2-7	.	.	TRBV5-5	TGTGCCAGCAGCCAGATCAAACACGGGTCCTACGAGCAGTACTTC	CASSQIKHGSYEQYF
16	TRBJ2-1	.	.	TRBV29-1	TGCAGCATGGGGGGCGGGAGCCTACCCTCCTACAATGAGCAGTTCTTC	CSMGGGSLPSYNEQFF
19	TRBJ2-2	TRBD2	.	TRBV4-2	TGTGCCAGCAGCCAAGACCATCTACTAGCGGGAGAGGTCACCGGGGAGCTGTTTTTT	CASSQDHLLAGEVTGELFF
15	TRBJ1-3	.	.	TRBV15	TGTGCCACCAGCAGAGACCCGGGTGGAGGAAACACCATATATTTT	CATSRDPGGGNTIYF
15	TRBJ2-3	.	.	TRBV5-1	TGCGCCAGCAGCTTGATTCACAGGGTCACAGATACGCAGTATTTT	CASSLIHRVTDTQYF